This T cell receptor beta chain was recorded in a study of blood T cell repertoires in COVID-19. Study at large: The United States, Italy and Spain were the sources of the acute and convalescent COVID-19 samples. In each case, the material was cDNA or gDNA derived from T cells, B-cell-depleted T cells, or PBMCs.

Source study methods: Amplifying reference gene primers gave estimates of nucleated cell counts. Libraries were prepared by immunoSEQ multiplex PCR; TCRdb keeps only in-frame clonotypes and omits some of them. V and J calls and clone size are those listed in that table; D and trimming were worked out from the DNA. The data show about 200,000 clones, roughly 90% seen once. The CDR3 runs to 11 residues. Germline CDR1 MNHEY, CDR2 SVGAGI. The V gene lost 6 bases and the J gene lost 2 bases, with 4 bases spanning the gap. The receptor was isolated from a woman between 50 and 59 years old with acute or convalescent COVID-19. The chain is built from TRBV6-5 and TRBJ1-2, with D unresolved. The sequencing sample was made of peripheral blood. The CDR3 DNA is TGTGCCAGCAGGGAGAACTATGGCTACACCTTC. It is translated as CASRENYGYTF.